This T cell receptor beta chain was retrieved from a study of shared clonotypes between healthy human individuals. General observations from the study: Unshared clonotypes carried lower generation probabilities than those common to all four donors.

In regard to this clone: The antigen is not known.

As defined, naive CD8 cells were CD45RO-negative and positively selected for CCR7, with terminally differentiated effector memory CD45RA+ cells excluded. With V trimmed by 5 bases and J by 4 bases, 7 bases remained unmatched. Germline CDR1 and CDR2: MGHDK and SYGVNS. This CDR3 contains 14 residues. Original data processing: ImmunoSEQ output held junction-only sequences without quality scores, so filtering differed. Libraries were prepared by immunoSEQ multiplex PCR; TCRdb keeps only in-frame clonotypes and omits some of them. The V and J calls and the clone size are those of that table, but D and trimming were determined from the DNA. The sample includes about 2,100,000 clones, about 93% of them seen just once.

Sequenced sample: naive CD8+ T cells from PBMCs. V and J are TRBV25-1 and TRBJ1-1; 7 nucleotides line up with TRBD1. The receptor was isolated from a man in his late teens or twenties in good health. Some clones in this sample may be carry-over from other donors' samples. This chain's CDR3 is CASSLTSGGTEAFF. CDR3 in DNA: TGTGCCAGCAGTCTCACATCAGGGGGCACTGAAGCTTTCTTT.